This is a list of T cell receptor beta chains from one sample in a study of identical twins. MiXCR, applied by TCRdb to the 5' RACE reads, yields one record per CDR3 protein. The data show 550,000 to 700,000 distinct CDR3 sequences, 9.6% seen once. The sample was also reused in another study, on yellow fever vaccine responses in identical twins.

The sequencing input was PBMCs. Receptors were obtained from a woman under 30 in good health. Both conserved end residues are part of each CDR3. Each record gives: J gene, clone size, V gene, D gene, CDR3 DNA, CDR3 protein. D genes are given only for firm matches. Size is omitted from some rows. Given values are once, few, many or a class for expanded clones.

TRBJ2-2	few	TRBV7-3	-	TGTGCCAGCAGCCCACATCAGGTTTTTCCGAACACCGGGGAGCTGTTTTTT	CASSPHQVFPNTGELFF
TRBJ2-3	few	TRBV15	-	TGTGCCACCAGCAGAGATATCCAGGGTACAACAGATACGCAGTATTTT	CATSRDIQGTTDTQYF
TRBJ2-1	many	TRBV7-9	TRBD2	TGTGCCAGCAGCCCAGTCGGGACTAGCGGGAGAAATGAGCAGTTCTTC	CASSPVGTSGRNEQFF
TRBJ2-1	-	TRBV4-3	TRBD2	TGCGCCAGCAGCCAGGGTTCAGCGGGAGATAATTATGAGCAGTTCTTC	CASSQGSAGDNYEQFF
TRBJ2-5	few	TRBV6-2/TRBV6-3	-	TGTGCCAGCAGTCAACCAAAGACCCAGTACTTC	CASSQPKTQYF
TRBJ2-2	-	TRBV3-1	-	TGTGCCAGCAGCCTCACGAATACGAACACCGGGGAGCTGTTTTTT	CASSLTNTNTGELFF
TRBJ2-4	many	TRBV29-1	-	TGCAGCGTTTTTGTTGGAGGCTTAGCCAAAAACATTCAGTACTTC	CSVFVGGLAKNIQYF
TRBJ2-5	many	TRBV7-9	-	TGTGCCAGCAGCTTAGACAGGGGAGGTGAGACCCAGTACTTC	CASSLDRGGETQYF
TRBJ1-1	-	TRBV5-6	-	TGTGCCAGCAGCTTGTTTGTGGGGGCGCCGGATGAAGCTTTCTTT	CASSLFVGAPDEAFF
TRBJ2-5	-	TRBV6-2/TRBV6-3	TRBD2	TGTGCCAGCTTAGCGGGAGAAGTGACGTACCAAGAGACCCAGTACTTC	CASLAGEVTYQETQYF
TRBJ2-3	many	TRBV7-9	TRBD1	TGTGCCAGCAGCCGACGCCGGGACAGGGCGATCACAGATACGCAGTATTTT	CASSRRRDRAITDTQYF
TRBJ2-1	many	TRBV20-1	TRBD1	TGCAGTGCTAGGGAGGACAGGTTAACCTACAATGAGCAGTTCTTC	CSAREDRLTYNEQFF
TRBJ2-7	-	TRBV6-2/TRBV6-3	-	TGTGCCAGCAGCCGAGATTACCCCAGCTCCTACGAGCAGTACTTC	CASSRDYPSSYEQYF
TRBJ2-7	-	TRBV28	-	TGTGCCAGCAGTTTCTCCAACCCCACCTACGAGCAGTACTTC	CASSFSNPTYEQYF
TRBJ2-7	few	TRBV4-3	-	TGCGCCAGCAGCGCGAACCGGGACAAATCCTACGAGCAGTACTTC	CASSANRDKSYEQYF
TRBJ2-3	many	TRBV4-3	TRBD1	TGCGCCAGCAGCCTCCGAGGGACAGGAAGAGATACGCAGTATTTT	CASSLRGTGRDTQYF
TRBJ2-1	few	TRBV7-2	-	TGTGCCAGCAGCACCGGGGTGGAGGGCTACAATGAGCAGTTCTTC	CASSTGVEGYNEQFF
TRBJ1-3	many	TRBV6-6	-	TGTGCCAGCAGTTCCACAGGGGGAAACACCATATATTTT	CASSSTGGNTIYF
TRBJ2-1	many	TRBV7-9	-	TGTGCCAGCAGCTTAGTAACTTCGGGGTCGGGGGATGAGCAGTTCTTC	CASSLVTSGSGDEQFF
TRBJ2-5	many	TRBV7-2	-	TGTGCCAGCAGCTCCCCAGGAACCACGAAGACCCAGTACTTC	CASSSPGTTKTQYF
TRBJ1-1	few	TRBV3-1	-	TGTGCCAGCCTCGCCGGGGGGACACCGAACACTGAAGCTTTCTTT	CASLAGGTPNTEAFF
TRBJ2-7	-	TRBV6-2/TRBV6-3	TRBD2	TGTGCCAGCAGTGCGACTAGCGGGAGATCCGACGAGCAGTACTTC	CASSATSGRSDEQYF
TRBJ2-5	-	TRBV29-1	-	TGCAGCGTCGCGACAGTGATAGAGACCCAGTACTTC	CSVATVIETQYF
TRBJ2-3	many	TRBV5-1	-	TGCGCCAGCAGATCCTTCTCCGGAACAGATACGCAGTATTTT	CASRSFSGTDTQYF
TRBJ2-2	-	TRBV5-5	TRBD2	TGTGCCAGCAGCCGAGCGGGGGCCCTTATGGGGGAGCTGTTTTTT	CASSRAGALMGELFF
TRBJ2-4	-	TRBV2	-	TGTGCCAGCGGCGGCAGGGCGGACATTCAGTACTTC	CASGGRADIQYF
TRBJ2-2	many	TRBV11-2	-	TGTGCCAGCAGCTTAGAGGCGGTTTTGACCGGGGAGCTGTTTTTT	CASSLEAVLTGELFF
TRBJ2-7	many	TRBV29-1	TRBD1	TGCAGCGTCGCGACAGGGAACCACGAGCAGTACTTC	CSVATGNHEQYF
TRBJ2-3	few	TRBV4-2	-	TGTGCCAGCAGCCCGGTCGGGCTAGCGAGCACAGATACGCAGTATTTT	CASSPVGLASTDTQYF
TRBJ2-1	-	TRBV5-1	-	TGCGCCAGCAGCTTGACCCCAGACTCCTACAATGAGCAGTTCTTC	CASSLTPDSYNEQFF
TRBJ2-2	few	TRBV15	TRBD1	TGTGCCACCAGTCGCCCGGAAGGGACAGGGGCCCCCGGGGAGCTGTTTTTT	CATSRPEGTGAPGELFF
TRBJ2-1	many	TRBV15	-	TGTGCCACCAGTATTGGAAGGACAAACAATGAGCAGTTCTTC	CATSIGRTNNEQFF
TRBJ2-5	few	TRBV20-1	TRBD2	TGCAGTGCTAGAGACCCCCGAACTAGCGGGAGGGAGACCCAGTACTTC	CSARDPRTSGRETQYF
TRBJ2-1	-	TRBV12-3/TRBV12-4	-	TGTGCCAGCAGTTCGGGACCAATCTTCACTGAGCAGTTCTTC	CASSSGPIFTEQFF
TRBJ1-2	few	TRBV14	-	TGTGCCAGCAGCCAAGGTCAGGTGAACTATGGCTACACCTTC	CASSQGQVNYGYTF
TRBJ2-1	many	TRBV7-9	-	TGTGCCAGCAGCATAGATCGGGACCACTACAATGAGCAGTTCTTC	CASSIDRDHYNEQFF
TRBJ2-7	many	TRBV7-9	-	TGTGCCAGCAGCTTAGTTGGAGGGGGGACCTACGAGCAGTACTTC	CASSLVGGGTYEQYF
TRBJ2-1	many	TRBV29-1	TRBD1	TGCAGCGTTGAGTTCAGGGGGTACAATGAGCAGTTCTTC	CSVEFRGYNEQFF
TRBJ2-1	-	TRBV24-1	TRBD2	TGTGCCACCTCCGATAGCGGGGGGGCCGGGGATGAGCAGTTCTTC	CATSDSGGAGDEQFF
TRBJ2-7	many	TRBV20-1	TRBD2	TGCAGTGCTAGTTCAGCGGGAAGCTCCTACGAGCAGTACTTC	CSASSAGSSYEQYF
TRBJ2-7	many	TRBV20-1	TRBD2	TGCAGAGGACTAGCGGGAGACGAGCAGTACTTC	CRGLAGDEQYF
TRBJ2-5	many	TRBV5-6	TRBD2	TGTGCCAGCATCGGAAAGCGGCTAGCGGAGACTCTCTTGGGAGAGACCCAGTACTTC	CASIGKRLAETLLGETQYF